This T cell receptor beta chain appears in the sequencing data of a study of regulatory T cells in long-lasting Graves disease. CDR1 and CDR2 from the germline V gene are MDHEN and SYDVKM. CDR3 length: 15 amino acids. Trimming shortened V by 6 bases and J by 0 bases, and 11 bases separated the two germline ends. TCR beta libraries were built with iRepertoire HTBI primers and Arm-PCR of CDR3 regions. Each CDR3 protein gets one entry after TCRdb re-called the multiplex PCR reads with MiXCR. The sample records roughly 470,000 distinct CDR3 sequences, roughly 20% being singletons. This clonotype was detected many times. Sample time point: persistent/refractory GD, antithyroid drugs over 5 years with positive TRAb. PBMCs were the source of the RNA used for TCR sequencing.

The receptor was isolated from a female donor with Graves disease. The genes are TRBV28 and TRBJ2-2, with TRBD2 as a possible D gene (5 bases). Sample: peripheral blood mononuclear cells (PBMCs), taken when the disease was refractory, from a patient treated with antithyroid drugs. CDR3: CASSTRGTNTGELFF. The CDR3 region has the DNA TGTGCCAGCAGCACACGGGGAACGAACACCGGGGAGCTGTTTTTT.